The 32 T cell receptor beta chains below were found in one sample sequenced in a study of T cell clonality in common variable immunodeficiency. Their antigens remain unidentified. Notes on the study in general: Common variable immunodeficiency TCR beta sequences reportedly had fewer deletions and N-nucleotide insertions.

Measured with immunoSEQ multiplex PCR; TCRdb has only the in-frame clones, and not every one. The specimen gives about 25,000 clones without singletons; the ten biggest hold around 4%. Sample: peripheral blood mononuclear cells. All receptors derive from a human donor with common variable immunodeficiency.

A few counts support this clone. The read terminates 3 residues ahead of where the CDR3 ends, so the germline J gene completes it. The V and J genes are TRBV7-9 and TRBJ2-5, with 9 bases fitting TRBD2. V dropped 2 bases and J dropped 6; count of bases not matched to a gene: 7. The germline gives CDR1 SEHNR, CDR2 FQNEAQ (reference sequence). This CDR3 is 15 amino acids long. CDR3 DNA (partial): TGTGCCAGCAGCTTAACAGCGGGAGGCCCAAAGACC. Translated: CASSLTAGGPKT. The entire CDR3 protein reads CASSLTAGGPKTQYF. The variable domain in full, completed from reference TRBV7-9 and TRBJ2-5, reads DTGVSQNPRHKITKRGQNVTFRCDPISEHNRLYWYRQTLGQGPEFLTYFQNEAQLEKSRLLSDRFSAERPKGSFSTLEIQRTEQGDSAMYLCASSLTAGGPKTQYFGPGTRLLVL.

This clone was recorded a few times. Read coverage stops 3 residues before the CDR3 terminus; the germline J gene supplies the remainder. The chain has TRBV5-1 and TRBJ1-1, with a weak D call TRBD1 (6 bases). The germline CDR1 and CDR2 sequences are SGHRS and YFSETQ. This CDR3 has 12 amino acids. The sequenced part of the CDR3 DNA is TGCGCCAGCAGCTTGGACGGACAGAAA. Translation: CASSLDGQK. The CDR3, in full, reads CASSLDGQKAFF.

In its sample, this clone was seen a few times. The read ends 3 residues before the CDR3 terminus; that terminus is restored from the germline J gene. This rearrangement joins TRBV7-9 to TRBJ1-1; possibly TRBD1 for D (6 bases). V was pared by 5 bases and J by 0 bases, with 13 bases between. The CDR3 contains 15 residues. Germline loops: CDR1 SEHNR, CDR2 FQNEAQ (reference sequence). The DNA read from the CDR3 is TGTGCCAGCAGCCCGACAGGATTCATGAACACTGAA. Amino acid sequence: CASSPTGFMNTE. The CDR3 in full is CASSPTGFMNTEAFF.

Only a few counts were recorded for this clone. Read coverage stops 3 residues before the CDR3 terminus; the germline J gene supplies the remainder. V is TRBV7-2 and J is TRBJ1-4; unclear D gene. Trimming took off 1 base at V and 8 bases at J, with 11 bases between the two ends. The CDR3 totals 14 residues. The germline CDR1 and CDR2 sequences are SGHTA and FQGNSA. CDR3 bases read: TGTGCCAGCAGCTTAGGCAATAGCGGCGAAAAA. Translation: CASSLGNSGEK. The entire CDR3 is CASSLGNSGEKLFF. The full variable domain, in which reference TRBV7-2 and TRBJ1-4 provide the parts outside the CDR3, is GAGVSQSPSNKVTEKGKDVELRCDPISGHTALYWYRQSLGQGLEFLIYFQGNSAPDKSGLPSDRFSAERTGGSVSTLTIQRTQQEDSAVYLCASSLGNSGEKLFFGSGTQLSVL.

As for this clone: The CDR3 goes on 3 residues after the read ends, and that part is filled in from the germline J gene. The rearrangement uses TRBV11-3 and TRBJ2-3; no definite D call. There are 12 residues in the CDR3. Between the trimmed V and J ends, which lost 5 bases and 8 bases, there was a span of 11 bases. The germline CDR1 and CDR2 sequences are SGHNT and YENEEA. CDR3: CASSATSGTQYF. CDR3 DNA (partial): TGTGCCAGCAGCGCAACTTCGGGTACG.

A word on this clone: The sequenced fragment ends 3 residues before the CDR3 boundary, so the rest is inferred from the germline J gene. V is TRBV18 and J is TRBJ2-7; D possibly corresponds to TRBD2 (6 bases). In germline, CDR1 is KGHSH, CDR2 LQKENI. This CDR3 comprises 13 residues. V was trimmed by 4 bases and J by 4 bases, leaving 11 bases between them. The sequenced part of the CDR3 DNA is TGTGCCAGCTCACGGGACTGGGGATACGAG. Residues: CASSRDWGYE. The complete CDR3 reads CASSRDWGYEQYF.

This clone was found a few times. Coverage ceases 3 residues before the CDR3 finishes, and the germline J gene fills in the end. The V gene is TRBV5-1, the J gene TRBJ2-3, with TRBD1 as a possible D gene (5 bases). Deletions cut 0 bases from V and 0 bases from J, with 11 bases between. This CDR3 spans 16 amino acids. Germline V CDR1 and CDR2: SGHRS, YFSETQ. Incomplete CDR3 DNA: TGCGCCAGCAGCTTGGTGGCAGGGAAGAGCACAGATACG. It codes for CASSLVAGKSTDT. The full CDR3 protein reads CASSLVAGKSTDTQYF.

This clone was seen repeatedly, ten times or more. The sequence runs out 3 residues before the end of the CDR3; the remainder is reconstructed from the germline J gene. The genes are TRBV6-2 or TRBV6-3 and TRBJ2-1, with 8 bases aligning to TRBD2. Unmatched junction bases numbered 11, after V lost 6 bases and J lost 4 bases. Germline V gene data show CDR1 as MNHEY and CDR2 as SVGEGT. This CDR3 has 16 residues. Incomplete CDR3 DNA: TGTGCCAGCAGGCCAACTAGCGGCCCTCGGTACAATGAG. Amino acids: CASRPTSGPRYNE. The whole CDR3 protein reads CASRPTSGPRYNEQFF.

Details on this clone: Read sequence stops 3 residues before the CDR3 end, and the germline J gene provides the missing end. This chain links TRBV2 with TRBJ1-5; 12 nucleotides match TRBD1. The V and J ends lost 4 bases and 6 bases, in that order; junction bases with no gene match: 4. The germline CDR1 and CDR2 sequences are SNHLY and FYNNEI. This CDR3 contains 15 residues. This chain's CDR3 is CASSGGQGARQPQHF. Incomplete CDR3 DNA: TGTGCCAGCAGTGGGGGACAGGGGGCGCGTCAGCCC.

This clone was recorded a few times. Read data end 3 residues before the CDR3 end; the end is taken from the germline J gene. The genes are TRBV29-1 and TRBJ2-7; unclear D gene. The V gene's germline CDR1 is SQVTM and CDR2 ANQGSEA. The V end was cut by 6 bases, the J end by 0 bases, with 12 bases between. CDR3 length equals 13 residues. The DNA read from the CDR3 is TGCAGCGTCTATGACATAAGCTCCTACGAG. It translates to CSVYDISSYE. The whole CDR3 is CSVYDISSYEQYF.

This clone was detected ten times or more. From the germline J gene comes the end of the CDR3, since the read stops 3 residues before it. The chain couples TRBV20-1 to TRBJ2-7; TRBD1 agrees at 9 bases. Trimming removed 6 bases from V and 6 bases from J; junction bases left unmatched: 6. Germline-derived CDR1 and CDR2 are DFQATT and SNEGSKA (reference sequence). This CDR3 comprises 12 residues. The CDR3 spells CSAPQGASEQYF. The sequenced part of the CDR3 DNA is TGCAGTGCCCCACAGGGGGCGAGCGAG.

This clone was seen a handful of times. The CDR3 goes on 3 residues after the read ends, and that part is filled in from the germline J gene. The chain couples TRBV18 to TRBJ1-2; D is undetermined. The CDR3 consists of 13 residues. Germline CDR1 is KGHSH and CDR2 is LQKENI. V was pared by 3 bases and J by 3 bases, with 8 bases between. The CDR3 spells CASSPDIDYGYTF. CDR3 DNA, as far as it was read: TGTGCCAGCTCACCCGACATTGACTATGGC.

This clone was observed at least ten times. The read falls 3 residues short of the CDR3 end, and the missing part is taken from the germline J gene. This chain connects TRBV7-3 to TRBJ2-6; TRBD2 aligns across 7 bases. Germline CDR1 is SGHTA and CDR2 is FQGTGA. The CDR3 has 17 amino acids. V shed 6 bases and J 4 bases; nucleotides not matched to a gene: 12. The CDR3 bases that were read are TGTGCCAGCAGAAAATCGGGGGGAGTATCCGGGGCCAACGTC. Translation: CASRKSGGVSGANV. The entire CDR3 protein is CASRKSGGVSGANVLTF.

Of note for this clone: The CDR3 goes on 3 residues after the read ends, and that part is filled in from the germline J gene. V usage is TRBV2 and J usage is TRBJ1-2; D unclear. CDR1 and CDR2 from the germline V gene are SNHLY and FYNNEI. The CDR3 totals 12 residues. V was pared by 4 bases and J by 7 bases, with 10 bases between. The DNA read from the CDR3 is TGTGCCAGCAGTGGTCACAAGGTTGGC. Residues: CASSGHKVG. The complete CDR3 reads CASSGHKVGYTF.

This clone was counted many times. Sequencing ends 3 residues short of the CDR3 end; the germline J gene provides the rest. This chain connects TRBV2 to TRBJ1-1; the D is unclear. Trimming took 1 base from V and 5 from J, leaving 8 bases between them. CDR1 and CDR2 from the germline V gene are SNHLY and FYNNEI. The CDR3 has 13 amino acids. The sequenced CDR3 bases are TGTGCCAGCAGTGAAGAACGCGGAACTGAA. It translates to CASSEERGTE. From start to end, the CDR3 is CASSEERGTEAFF.

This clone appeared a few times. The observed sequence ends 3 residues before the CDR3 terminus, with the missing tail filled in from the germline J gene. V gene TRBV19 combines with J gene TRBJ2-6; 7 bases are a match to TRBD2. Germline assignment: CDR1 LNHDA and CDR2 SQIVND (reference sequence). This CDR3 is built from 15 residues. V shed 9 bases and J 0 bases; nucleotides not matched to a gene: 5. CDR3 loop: CASRRGSSGANVLTF. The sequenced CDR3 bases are TGTGCCAGCCGGCGGGGGTCCTCTGGGGCCAACGTC.

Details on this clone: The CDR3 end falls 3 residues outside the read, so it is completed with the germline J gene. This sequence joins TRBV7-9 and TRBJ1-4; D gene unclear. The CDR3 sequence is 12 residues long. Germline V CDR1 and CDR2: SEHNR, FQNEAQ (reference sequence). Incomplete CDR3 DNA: TGTGCCAGCGACGGATACCTCGGGAAA. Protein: CASDGYLGK. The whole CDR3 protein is CASDGYLGKLFF.

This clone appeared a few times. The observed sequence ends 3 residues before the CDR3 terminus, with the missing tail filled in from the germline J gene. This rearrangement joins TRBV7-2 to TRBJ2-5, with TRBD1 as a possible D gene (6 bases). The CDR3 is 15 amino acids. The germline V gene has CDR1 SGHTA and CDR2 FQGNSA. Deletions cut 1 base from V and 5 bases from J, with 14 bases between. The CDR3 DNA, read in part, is TGTGCCAGCAGCTTAGTTGCAGGGGTTGGGGAGACC. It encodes CASSLVAGVGET. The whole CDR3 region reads CASSLVAGVGETQYF.

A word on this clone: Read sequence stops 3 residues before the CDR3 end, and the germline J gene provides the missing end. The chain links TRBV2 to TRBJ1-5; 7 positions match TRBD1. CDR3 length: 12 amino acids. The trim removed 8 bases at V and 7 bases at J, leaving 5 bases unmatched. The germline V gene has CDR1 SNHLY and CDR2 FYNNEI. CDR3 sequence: CASGTDTQPQHF. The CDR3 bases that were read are TGTGCCAGCGGGACAGATACACAGCCC.

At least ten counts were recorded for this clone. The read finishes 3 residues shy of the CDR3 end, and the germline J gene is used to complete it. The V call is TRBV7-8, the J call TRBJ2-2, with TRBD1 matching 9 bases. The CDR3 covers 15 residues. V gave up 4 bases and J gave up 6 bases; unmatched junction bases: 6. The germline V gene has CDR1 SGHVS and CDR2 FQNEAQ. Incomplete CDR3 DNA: TGTGCCAGCAGCTGGGGGACAGGGTTACCCGGGGAG. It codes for CASSWGTGLPGE. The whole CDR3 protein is CASSWGTGLPGELFF.

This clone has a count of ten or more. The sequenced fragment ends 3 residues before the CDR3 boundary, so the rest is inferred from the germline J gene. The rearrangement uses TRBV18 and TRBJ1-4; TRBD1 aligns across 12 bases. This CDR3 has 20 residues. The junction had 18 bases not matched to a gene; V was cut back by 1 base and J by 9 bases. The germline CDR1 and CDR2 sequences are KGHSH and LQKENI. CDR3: CASSPLNFDSDRDRGQKLFF. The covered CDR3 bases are TGTGCCAGCTCACCACTCAACTTCGATTCGGACCGGGACAGGGGGCAAAAA.

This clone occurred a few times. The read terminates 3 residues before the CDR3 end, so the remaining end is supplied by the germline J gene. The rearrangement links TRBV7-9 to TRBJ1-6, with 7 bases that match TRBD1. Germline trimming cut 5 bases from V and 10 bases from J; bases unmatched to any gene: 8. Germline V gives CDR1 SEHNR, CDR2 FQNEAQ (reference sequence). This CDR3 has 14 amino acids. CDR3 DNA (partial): TGTGCCAGCAGCCTCGGGGACAGTAAGTCACCC. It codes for CASSLGDSKSP. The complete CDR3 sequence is CASSLGDSKSPLHF.

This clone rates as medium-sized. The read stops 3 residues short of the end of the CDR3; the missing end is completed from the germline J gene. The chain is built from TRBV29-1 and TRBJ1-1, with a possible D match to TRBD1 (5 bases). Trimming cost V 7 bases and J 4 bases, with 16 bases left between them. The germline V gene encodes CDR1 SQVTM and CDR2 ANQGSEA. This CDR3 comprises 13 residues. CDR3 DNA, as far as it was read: TGCAGCGCGACCGGGGGGGGAAGCACTGAA. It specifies CSATGGGSTE. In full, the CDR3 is CSATGGGSTEAFF.

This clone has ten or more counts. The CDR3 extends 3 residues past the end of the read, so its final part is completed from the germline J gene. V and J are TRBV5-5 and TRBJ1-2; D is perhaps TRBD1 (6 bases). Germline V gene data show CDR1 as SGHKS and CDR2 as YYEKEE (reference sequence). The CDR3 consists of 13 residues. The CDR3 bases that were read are TGTGCCAGCAGCTTGCGGACAGATAGAGGC. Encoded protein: CASSLRTDRG. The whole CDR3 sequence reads CASSLRTDRGYTF. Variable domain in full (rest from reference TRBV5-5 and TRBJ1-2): DAGVTQSPTHLIKTRGQQVTLRCSPISGHKSVSWYQQVLGQGPQFIFQYYEKEERGRGNFPDRFSARQFPNYSSELNVNALLLGDSALYLCASSLRTDRGYTFGSGTRLTVV.

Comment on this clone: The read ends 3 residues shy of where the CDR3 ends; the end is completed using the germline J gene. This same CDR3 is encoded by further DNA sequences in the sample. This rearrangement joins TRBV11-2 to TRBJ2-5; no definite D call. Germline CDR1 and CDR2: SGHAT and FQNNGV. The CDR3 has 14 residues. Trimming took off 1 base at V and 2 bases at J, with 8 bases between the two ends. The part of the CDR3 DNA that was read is TGTGCCAGCAGCTTAGGTGCGGCACAAGAGACC. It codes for CASSLGAAQET. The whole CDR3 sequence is CASSLGAAQETQYF.

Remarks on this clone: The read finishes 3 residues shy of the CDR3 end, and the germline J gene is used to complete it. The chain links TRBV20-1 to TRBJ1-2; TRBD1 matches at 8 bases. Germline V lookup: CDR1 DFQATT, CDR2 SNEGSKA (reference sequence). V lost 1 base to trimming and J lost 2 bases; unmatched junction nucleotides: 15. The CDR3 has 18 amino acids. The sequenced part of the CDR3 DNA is TGCAGTGCTAGAGCCTTGTCCTCGGGACAGGCGTTAAACTATGGC. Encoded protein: CSARALSSGQALNYG. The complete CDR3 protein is CSARALSSGQALNYGYTF.

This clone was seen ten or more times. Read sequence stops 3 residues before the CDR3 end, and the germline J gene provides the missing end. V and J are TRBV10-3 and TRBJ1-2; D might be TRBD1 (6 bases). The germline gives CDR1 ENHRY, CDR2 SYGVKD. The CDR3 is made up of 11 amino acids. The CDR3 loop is CAIAGAKGYTF. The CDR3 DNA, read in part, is TGTGCCATCGCGGGGGCGAAAGGC.

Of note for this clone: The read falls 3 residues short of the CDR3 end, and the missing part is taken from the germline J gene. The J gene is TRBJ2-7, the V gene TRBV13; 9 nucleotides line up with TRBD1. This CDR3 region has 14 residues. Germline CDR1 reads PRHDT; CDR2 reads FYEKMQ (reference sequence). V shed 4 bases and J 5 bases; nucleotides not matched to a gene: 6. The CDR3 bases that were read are TGTGCCAGCAGCTCCCTAGGGACAGGGCACGAG. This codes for CASSSLGTGHE. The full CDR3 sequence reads CASSSLGTGHEQYF.

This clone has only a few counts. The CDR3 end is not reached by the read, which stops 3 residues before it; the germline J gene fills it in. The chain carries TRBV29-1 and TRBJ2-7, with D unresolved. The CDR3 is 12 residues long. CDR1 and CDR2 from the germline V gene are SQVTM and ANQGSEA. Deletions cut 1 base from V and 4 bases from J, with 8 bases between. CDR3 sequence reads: CSVEVVAYEQYF. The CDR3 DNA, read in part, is TGCAGCGTTGAAGTGGTAGCTTACGAG.

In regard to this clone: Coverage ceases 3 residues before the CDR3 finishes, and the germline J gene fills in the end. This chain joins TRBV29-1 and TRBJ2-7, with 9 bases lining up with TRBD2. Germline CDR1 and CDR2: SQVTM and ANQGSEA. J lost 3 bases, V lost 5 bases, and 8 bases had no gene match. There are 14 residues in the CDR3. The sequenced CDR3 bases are TGCAGCGTTTCCAGCTCGACTAGCGGCTACGAG. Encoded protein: CSVSSSTSGYE. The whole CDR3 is CSVSSSTSGYEQYF.

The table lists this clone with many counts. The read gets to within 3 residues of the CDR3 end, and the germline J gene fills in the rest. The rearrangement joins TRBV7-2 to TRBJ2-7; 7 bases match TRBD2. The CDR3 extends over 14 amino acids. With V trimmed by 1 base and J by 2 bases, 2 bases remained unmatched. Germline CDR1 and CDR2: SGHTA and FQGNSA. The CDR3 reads CASSLVLAAYEQYF. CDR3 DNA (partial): TGTGCCAGCAGCTTAGTCCTAGCGGCCTACGAG.

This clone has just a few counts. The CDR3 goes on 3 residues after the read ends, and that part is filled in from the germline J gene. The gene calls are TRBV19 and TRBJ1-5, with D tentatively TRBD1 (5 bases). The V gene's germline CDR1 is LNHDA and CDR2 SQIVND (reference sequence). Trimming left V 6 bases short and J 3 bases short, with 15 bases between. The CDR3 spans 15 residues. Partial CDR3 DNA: TGTGCCAGTAGGGTGCAGGGTCGAATCAATCAGCCC. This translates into CASRVQGRINQP. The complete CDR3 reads CASRVQGRINQPQHF.